These 2 T cell receptor beta chains came from one sample sequenced in a study. TCRdb analysed the 5' RACE reads with MiXCR anew, one entry per CDR3 protein. The table includes 60,000 to 65,000 distinct CDR3 sequences, around a fifth detected once. Sequenced sample: memory CD4+ T cells sorted from a lymph node. Subset described: memory CD4+ T cells, CD4+CD45RO+CD25-. All receptors derive from a female donor with breast cancer.

This clonotype was detected only a few times. V gene TRBV4-1 combines with J gene TRBJ2-7, with a weak D call TRBD2 (8 bases). V was clipped by 4 bases and J by 2 bases, with 15 bases between them. The V gene's germline CDR1 is MGHRA and CDR2 YSYEKL. This CDR3 is built from 15 residues. The CDR3 nucleotides are TGCGCCAGCAGCCGGGACAGCGGGGGCACCTACGAGCAGTACTTC. It yields the protein CASSRDSGGTYEQYF.

This clonotype was counted between two and nine times. The V and J genes are TRBV20-1 and TRBJ2-2; a possible D gene is TRBD2 (5 bases). This CDR3 contains 15 residues. V lost 6 bases, J lost 4 bases, and 18 bases lay in between. From germline, CDR1 is DFQATT and CDR2 SNEGSKA (reference sequence). The CDR3 reads CSASPPGKSTGELFF. The DNA of the CDR3 is TGCAGTGCCAGTCCCCCCGGGAAGAGCACCGGGGAGCTGTTTTTT.